A single sample gave rise to the 7 T cell receptor beta chains below, sequenced in a study of T-cell reconstitution after alpha-beta-depleted transplantation in children. For TCRbeta, the library was prepared with unique molecular identifiers. TCRdb used MiXCR to reprocess the PCR reads, holding one entry per CDR3 protein. Seen here are 170,000 or so distinct CDR3 sequences, 6% to 7% observed once, and the top ten hold roughly 3%. The sequences come from PBMCs from the stem cell graft donor, collected from the stem cell graft. The receptors stem from a human donor who donated a stem cell graft to a child with Wiskott-Aldrich syndrome.

CDR3 amino acids: CASSLGTATTGELFF. The CDR3 DNA is TGTGCCAGCAGTCTCGGGACAGCGACGACCGGGGAGCTGTTTTTT. J is TRBJ2-2 and V is TRBV27; TRBD1 aligns across 7 bases. CDR1 and CDR2 (germline): MNHEY, SMNVEV (reference sequence). The CDR3 covers 15 residues. J gave up 5 bases and V 5 bases, and 8 bases lay outside the gene matches.

This clonotype was seen many times. This chain's CDR3 is CASSYAAGTGSSPLHF. Here the CDR3 DNA reads TGTGCCAGCAGTTACGCAGCCGGGACAGGGAGTTCACCCCTCCACTTT. The J gene is TRBJ1-6, the V gene TRBV6-5; TRBD1 matches at 9 bases. Germline-derived CDR1 and CDR2 are MNHEY and SVGAGI. The CDR3 runs 16 residues. The V and J ends lost 2 bases and 9 bases, in that order; junction bases with no gene match: 8.

Many counts were recorded for this clonotype. The chain employs TRBV11-2 and TRBJ2-1, with a weak D call TRBD1 (6 bases). Looked up from germline, CDR1 is SGHAT and CDR2 is FQNNGV. The V and J ends lost 5 bases and 2 bases respectively, with 25 bases between them. CDR3 size: 19 residues. The CDR3 spells CASSRPRTGKVFAYNEQFF. The CDR3 DNA is TGTGCCAGCAGCCGGCCACGAACAGGGAAAGTCTTTGCCTACAATGAGCAGTTCTTC.

Many counts were recorded for this clonotype. V usage is TRBV5-1 and J usage is TRBJ2-6; no definite D call. Germline CDR1 SGHRS, CDR2 YFSETQ. V gave up 4 bases and J gave up 1 base, with 6 bases separating them. The CDR3 is made up of 14 amino acids. The CDR3 sequence: CASSIRSGANVLTF. Here the CDR3 DNA reads TGCGCCAGCAGCATCAGGTCTGGGGCCAACGTCCTGACTTTC.

This clonotype was observed at least ten times. The chain joins TRBV5-1 to TRBJ2-7, with 9 bases identical to TRBD1. The ends lost 6 bases at V and 3 bases at J; junction bases unmatched: 4. Germline loops: CDR1 SGHRS, CDR2 YFSETQ. CDR3 length: 13 residues. The CDR3 spells CASNTGGFYEQYF. The CDR3 nucleotides read TGCGCCAGCAACACAGGGGGCTTCTACGAGCAGTACTTC.

This clonotype was found many times. The chain joins TRBV4-2 to TRBJ2-7, with 11 bases lining up with TRBD1. Germline CDR1 reads LGHNA; CDR2 reads YNFKEQ. V trimming: 4 bases; J trimming: 4 bases; junction bases outside the gene matches: 9. The CDR3 runs 16 residues. The CDR3 nucleotides are TGTGCCAGCAGCCCCTCAGGACAGGGGGCGTCTTACGAGCAGTACTTC. Residues: CASSPSGQGASYEQYF.

This clonotype was recorded many times. This chain links TRBV6-5 with TRBJ1-1; D unresolved. CDR1 is MNHEY, CDR2 SVGAGI, per germline. V lost 2 bases and J 1 base, leaving 5 bases between the germline ends. The CDR3 sequence is 13 residues long. This CDR3 is CASSYAENTEAFF. CDR3 sequence (DNA): TGTGCCAGCAGTTACGCGGAGAACACTGAAGCTTTCTTT.